This TCR beta chain was recorded in a study of shared clonotypes between healthy human individuals. This clone was picked up a small number of times. The repertoire was sequenced with immunoSEQ multiplex PCR; TCRdb's copy has only in-frame clones and lacks some. The data show millions of clones, approximately 94% seen once. The sample taken for sequencing was naive CD4+ T cells sorted from blood. The subset here: CD45RA+ positively selected. The TCR comes from a young man in good health.

This CDR3 is CASSLDVGSSGSYTF. The CDR3 DNA reads as TGCGCCAGCAGCTTGGATGTAGGCAGTTCCGGTAGCTACACCTTC. The chain couples TRBV5-1 to TRBJ1-2; unclear D gene. The CDR3 runs to 15 residues. The germline gives CDR1 SGHRS, CDR2 YFSETQ. The V and J ends lost 0 bases and 9 bases respectively, with 18 bases between them.